Listed below are T cell receptor beta chains from one sample, sequenced in a study of T cell repertoires in cytomegalovirus infection. Using its own MiXCR run on the reads, TCRdb lists one record per CDR3 protein. Here the sample spans about a million distinct CDR3 sequences, 30% to 40% being singletons. These TCRs are of unknown antigen specificity. The sample in question was cultured CD8+ T cells from PBMCs, obtained from culture after CMV antigen stimulation. The receptor set was obtained from a human donor in good health (CMV status not recorded). Some clones in this sample may be carry-over from other donors' samples. CDR3s include the opening cysteine and the closing phenylalanine or tryptophan. A D gene is named only where the DNA matches it firmly. For some rows the clone size is stated as once, few or many, or as a class when expanded; others skip it.

TRBV4-3,NA,TRBJ2-1,13,few,TGCGCCAGCAGCTGGGTCAGTTACAATGAGCAGTTCTTC,CASSWVSYNEQFF
TRBV6-6,NA,TRBJ2-7,16,few,TGTGCCAGCAGTTACTATCCTTCGGGCCTAAACTACGAGCAGTACTTC,CASSYYPSGLNYEQYF
TRBV6-6,NA,TRBJ1-2,16,NA,TGTGCCAGCAGTTACCCGGCCGGGGGGCGCGTTTATGGCTACACCTTC,CASSYPAGGRVYGYTF
TRBV6-5,NA,TRBJ1-1,16,NA,TGTGCCAGCAGTGCCGACGTCCGGCAGATGAACACTGAAGCTTTCTTT,CASSADVRQMNTEAFF
TRBV7-9,NA,TRBJ2-1,15,NA,TGTGCCAGCAGCTTAGGAGTCAACCGGAGGGATGAGCAGTTCTTC,CASSLGVNRRDEQFF
TRBV19,NA,TRBJ2-1,11,few,TGTGCCAGTATGCACTACAATGAGCAGTTCTTC,CASMHYNEQFF
TRBV6-5,NA,TRBJ1-1,15,many,TGTGCCAGCAGTTACTCGTGGGGCCTTGGAACTGAAGCTTTCTTT,CASSYSWGLGTEAFF
TRBV11-2,NA,TRBJ2-1,23,NA,TGTGCCAGCAGCTTAGTTTATAGCGTCGTCGGCACAGCCCTTTCACATCCGTACAATGAGCAGTTCTTC,CASSLVYSVVGTALSHPYNEQFF
TRBV6-1,TRBD1,TRBJ1-2,14,NA,TGTGCCAGCAGTGAGACAGGGGGCAAGGATGGCTACACCTTC,CASSETGGKDGYTF
TRBV7-9,NA,TRBJ2-3,13,NA,TGTGCCAGCAGCCGGCGGTTCACAGATACGCAGTATTTT,CASSRRFTDTQYF
TRBV29-1,NA,TRBJ2-7,13,NA,TGCAGCGTTGAAAGCGATCGACCCTACGAGCAGTACTTC,CSVESDRPYEQYF
TRBV7-9,TRBD1,TRBJ1-1,15,few,TGTGCCAGCAGCTCCTGGGAGACAGGGGATACTGAAGCTTTCTTT,CASSSWETGDTEAFF
TRBV14,NA,TRBJ1-3,14,NA,TGTGCCAGCAGCCAGGGATTCTATGGAAACACCATATATTTT,CASSQGFYGNTIYF
TRBV4-1,NA,TRBJ2-7,15,NA,TGCGCCAGCAGCCAAGATCTAGACACAGCCTACGAGCAGTACTTC,CASSQDLDTAYEQYF
TRBV6-2/TRBV6-3,TRBD1,TRBJ1-5,16,NA,TGTGCCAGCAGTTTTCAACAGGGGGCGAGCAATCAGCCCCAGCATTTT,CASSFQQGASNQPQHF
TRBV9,NA,TRBJ2-3,16,once,TGTGCCAGCAGCGGAAGCTCGGGGGACCGCACAGATACGCAGTATTTT,CASSGSSGDRTDTQYF
TRBV12-3/TRBV12-4,TRBD1,TRBJ2-6,20,NA,TGTGCCAGCAGTTTTTGGTATCGGGGACAGGGGTTCACTGGGGCCAACGTCCTGACTTTC,CASSFWYRGQGFTGANVLTF
TRBV7-2,NA,TRBJ2-7,15,many,TGTGCCAGCAGCTATATTGCGGGACACCCTAACGAGCAGTACTTC,CASSYIAGHPNEQYF
TRBV5-6,TRBD2,TRBJ2-5,14,few,TGTGCCAGCAGCTTGGTAGCGGGGGTAGAGACCCAGTACTTC,CASSLVAGVETQYF
TRBV19,TRBD2,TRBJ2-1,14,NA,TGTGCCAGTACCGGACTAGCGGGGAACAATGAGCAGTTCTTC,CASTGLAGNNEQFF
TRBV6-1,NA,TRBJ2-7,16,NA,TGTGCCAGCAGCATCCATACAGCCTCGCCACTCTACGAGCAGTACTTC,CASSIHTASPLYEQYF
TRBV6-9,TRBD2,TRBJ2-1,15,NA,TGTGCCAGCAAAGCGGGGCCAGCCAGTTACAATGAGCAGTTCTTC,CASKAGPASYNEQFF
TRBV2,NA,TRBJ2-1,13,few,TGTGCCAGCAGTCCGGGGAAGCACAATGAGCAGTTCTTC,CASSPGKHNEQFF
TRBV19,NA,TRBJ1-5,16,NA,TGTGCCAGTATGAGGCAGGGGAGTTATAGCAATCAGCCCCAGCATTTT,CASMRQGSYSNQPQHF
TRBV12-3/TRBV12-4,NA,TRBJ1-2,12,few,TGTGCCAGCATTTTCGGCCTCTATGGCTACACCTTC,CASIFGLYGYTF
TRBV15,NA,TRBJ2-7,14,NA,TGTGCCACCAGCAGAGATGTAGGTTCCTACGAGCAGTACTTC,CATSRDVGSYEQYF
TRBV12-3/TRBV12-4,NA,TRBJ1-5,14,NA,TGTGCCAGCAGTTTCGGGCAGAGCAATAAGCCCCAGCATTTT,CASSFGQSNKPQHF
TRBV13,TRBD2,TRBJ2-1,14,NA,TGTGCCAGCAGCCCACTAGCGCCCCACAATGAGCAGTTCTTC,CASSPLAPHNEQFF
TRBV10-3,NA,TRBJ1-4,17,once,TGTGCCATCAGCCCAGAAAGGGGGGGCGAAACTAATGAAAAACTGTTTTTT,CAISPERGGETNEKLFF
TRBV28,TRBD1,TRBJ2-2,16,few,TGTGCCAGCAGCCCCGGGACAGGGGATAACACCGGGGAGCTGTTTTTT,CASSPGTGDNTGELFF
TRBV20-1,NA,TRBJ1-5,16,NA,TGCAGTGCTAGAGATCGAAGAGGGGATAGCAATCAGCCCCAGCATTTT,CSARDRRGDSNQPQHF
TRBV4-1,TRBD2,TRBJ2-1,15,few,TGCGCCAGCAGCCAAGACCCTAGCGGTTACAATGAGCAGTTCTTC,CASSQDPSGYNEQFF
TRBV2,TRBD2,TRBJ2-3,19,NA,TGTGCCAGCACCTGGACTAGCGGGGGGGGGCAACCTAGCACAGATACGCAGTATTTT,CASTWTSGGGQPSTDTQYF
TRBV7-6,NA,TRBJ2-1,13,NA,TGTGCCAGCAGGGGGGGCAGGGGGAATGAGCAGTTCTTC,CASRGGRGNEQFF
TRBV27,NA,TRBJ2-7,13,NA,TGTGCCAGCAGTTTTGGGGAGGCCTACGAGCAGTACTTC,CASSFGEAYEQYF
TRBV12-3/TRBV12-4,NA,TRBJ1-2,12,NA,TGTGCCAGCAGTTTAGCAACCTATGGCTACACCTTC,CASSLATYGYTF
TRBV12-3/TRBV12-4,TRBD1,TRBJ1-2,15,few,TGTGCCAGCAGTTCGTGGACAGGGGAGATCTATGGCTACACCTTC,CASSSWTGEIYGYTF
TRBV4-1,NA,TRBJ2-1,16,few,TGCGCCAGCAGCCAAGAATTCGCCCACCCGTACAATGAGCAGTTCTTC,CASSQEFAHPYNEQFF
TRBV27,TRBD1,TRBJ2-1,14,NA,TGTGCCAGCAGTAACAGGGGGCCCATCAATGAGCAGTTCTTC,CASSNRGPINEQFF
TRBV6-6,NA,TRBJ1-5,21,NA,TGTGCCAGCAGTTACTCTAATTGGGGACGGCCAGAGGCCCTAAGCAATCAGCCCCAGCATTTT,CASSYSNWGRPEALSNQPQHF
TRBV6-2/TRBV6-3,NA,TRBJ2-1,15,NA,TGTGCCAGCAGTTCTAGGGACTGGGGTTACAATGAGCAGTTCTTC,CASSSRDWGYNEQFF
TRBV6-5,NA,TRBJ2-1,15,many,TGTGCCAGCAGTTACTCGGAGAGCTCCTACAATGAGCAGTTCTTC,CASSYSESSYNEQFF
TRBV19,NA,TRBJ2-1,13,few,TGTGCCAGTAGTATAGGCATCTACAATGAGCAGTTCTTC,CASSIGIYNEQFF
TRBV27,NA,TRBJ1-5,15,few,TGTGCCAGCAGTTTACGCCAGGGGTGGAATCAGCCCCAGCATTTT,CASSLRQGWNQPQHF
TRBV7-9,TRBD1,TRBJ1-2,14,NA,TGTGCCAGCAATCATGGTGGACAGGCCTATGGCTACACCTTC,CASNHGGQAYGYTF
TRBV6-5,NA,TRBJ2-3,17,NA,TGTGCCAGCAGTTACTCGGGGTACTTTCCATTCAATGATACGCAGTATTTT,CASSYSGYFPFNDTQYF
TRBV29-1,NA,TRBJ1-1,10,few,TGCAGCGTTGAAACGCCTGAAGCTTTCTTT,CSVETPEAFF